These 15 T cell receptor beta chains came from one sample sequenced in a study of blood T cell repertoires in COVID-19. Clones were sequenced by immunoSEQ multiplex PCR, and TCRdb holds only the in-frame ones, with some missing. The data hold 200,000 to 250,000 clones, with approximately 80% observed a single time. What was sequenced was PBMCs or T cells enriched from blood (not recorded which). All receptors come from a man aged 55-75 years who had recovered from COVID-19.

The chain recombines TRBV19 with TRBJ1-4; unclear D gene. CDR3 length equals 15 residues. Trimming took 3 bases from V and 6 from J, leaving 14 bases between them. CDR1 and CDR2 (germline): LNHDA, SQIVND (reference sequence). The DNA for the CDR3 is TGTGCCAGTAGTATCGTAGCGGGGAGGGATGAAAAACTGTTTTTT. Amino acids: CASSIVAGRDEKLFF.

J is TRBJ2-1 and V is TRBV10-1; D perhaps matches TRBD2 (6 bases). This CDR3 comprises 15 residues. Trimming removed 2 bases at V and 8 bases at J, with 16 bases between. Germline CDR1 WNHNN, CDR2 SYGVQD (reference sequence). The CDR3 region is CASSEGTGEIHEQFF. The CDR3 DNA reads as TGCGCCAGCAGTGAGGGGACGGGAGAGATCCATGAGCAGTTCTTC.

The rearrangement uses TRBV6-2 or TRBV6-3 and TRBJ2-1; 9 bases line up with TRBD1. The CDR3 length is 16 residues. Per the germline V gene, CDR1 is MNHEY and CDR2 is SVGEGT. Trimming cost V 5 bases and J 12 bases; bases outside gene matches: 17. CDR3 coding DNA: TGTGCCAGCAGTAAAGCCGTCGGGACAGGGATATTAGGGCAGTTCTTC. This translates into CASSKAVGTGILGQFF.

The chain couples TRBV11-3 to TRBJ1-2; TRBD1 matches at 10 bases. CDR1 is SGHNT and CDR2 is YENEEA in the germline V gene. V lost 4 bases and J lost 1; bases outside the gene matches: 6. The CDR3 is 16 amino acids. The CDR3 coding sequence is TGTGCCAGCAGCTCGTACCGGGACAGGGGTAACTATGGCTACACCTTC. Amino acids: CASSSYRDRGNYGYTF.

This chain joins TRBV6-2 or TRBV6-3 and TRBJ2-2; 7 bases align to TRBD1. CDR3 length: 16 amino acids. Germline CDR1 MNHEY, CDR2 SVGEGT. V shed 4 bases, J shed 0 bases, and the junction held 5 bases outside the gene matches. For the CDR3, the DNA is TGTGCCAGCAGTTTAACAGGGGAGACGAACACCGGGGAGCTGTTTTTT. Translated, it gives CASSLTGETNTGELFF.

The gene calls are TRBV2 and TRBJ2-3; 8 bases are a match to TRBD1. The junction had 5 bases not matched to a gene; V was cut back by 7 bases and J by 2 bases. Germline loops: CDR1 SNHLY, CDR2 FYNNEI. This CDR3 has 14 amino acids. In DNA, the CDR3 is TGTGCCAGCACCCAGGGACAGGTCACAGATACGCAGTATTTT. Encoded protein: CASTQGQVTDTQYF.

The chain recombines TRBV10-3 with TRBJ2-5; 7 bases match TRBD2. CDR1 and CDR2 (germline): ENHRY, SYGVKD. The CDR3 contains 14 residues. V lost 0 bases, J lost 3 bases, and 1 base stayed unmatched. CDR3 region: CAISESGGKETQYF. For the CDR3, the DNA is TGTGCCATCAGTGAGTCGGGGGGGAAAGAGACCCAGTACTTC.

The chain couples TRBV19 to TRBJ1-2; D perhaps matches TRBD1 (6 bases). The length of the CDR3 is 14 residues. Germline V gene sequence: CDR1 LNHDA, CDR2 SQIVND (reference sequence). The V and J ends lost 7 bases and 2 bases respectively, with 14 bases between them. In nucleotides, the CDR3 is TGTGCCAGTACATCGCGCAGGGGCAACTATGGCTACACCTTC. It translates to CASTSRRGNYGYTF.

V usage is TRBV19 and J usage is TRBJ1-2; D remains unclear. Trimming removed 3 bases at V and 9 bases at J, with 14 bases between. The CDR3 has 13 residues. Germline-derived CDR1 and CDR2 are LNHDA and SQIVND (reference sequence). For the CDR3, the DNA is TGTGCCAGTAGTATTAGCCCTGGCGGGAGCTACACCTTC. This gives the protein CASSISPGGSYTF.

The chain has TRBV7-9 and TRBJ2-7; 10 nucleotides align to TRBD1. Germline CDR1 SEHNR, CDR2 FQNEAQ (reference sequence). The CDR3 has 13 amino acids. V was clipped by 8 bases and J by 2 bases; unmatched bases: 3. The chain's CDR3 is CASSGQGAYEQYF. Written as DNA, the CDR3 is TGTGCCAGCTCCGGACAGGGGGCCTACGAGCAGTACTTC.

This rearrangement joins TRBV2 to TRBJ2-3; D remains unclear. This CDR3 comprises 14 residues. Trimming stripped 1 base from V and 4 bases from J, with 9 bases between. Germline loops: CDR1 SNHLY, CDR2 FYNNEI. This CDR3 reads CASSEGVGADTQYF. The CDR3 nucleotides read TGTGCCAGCAGTGAAGGGGTCGGAGCAGATACGCAGTATTTT. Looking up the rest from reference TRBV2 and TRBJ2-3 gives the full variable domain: EPEVTQTPSHQVTQMGQEVILRCVPISNHLYFYWYRQILGQKVEFLVSFYNNEISEKSEIFDDQFSVERPDGSNFTLKIRSTKLEDSAMYFCASSEGVGADTQYFGPGTRLTVL.

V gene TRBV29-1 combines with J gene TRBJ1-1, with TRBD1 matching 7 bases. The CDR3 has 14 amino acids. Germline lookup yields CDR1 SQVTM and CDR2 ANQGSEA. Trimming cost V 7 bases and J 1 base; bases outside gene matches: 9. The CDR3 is CSAGRQGANTEAFF. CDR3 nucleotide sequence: TGCAGCGCCGGAAGACAGGGCGCGAACACTGAAGCTTTCTTT.

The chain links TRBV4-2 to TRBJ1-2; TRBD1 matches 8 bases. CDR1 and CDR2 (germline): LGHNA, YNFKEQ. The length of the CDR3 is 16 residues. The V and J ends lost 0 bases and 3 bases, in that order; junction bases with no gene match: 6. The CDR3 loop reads CASSQDLRGRDYGYTF. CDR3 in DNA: TGTGCCAGCAGCCAAGATCTCAGGGGGCGCGACTATGGCTACACCTTC.

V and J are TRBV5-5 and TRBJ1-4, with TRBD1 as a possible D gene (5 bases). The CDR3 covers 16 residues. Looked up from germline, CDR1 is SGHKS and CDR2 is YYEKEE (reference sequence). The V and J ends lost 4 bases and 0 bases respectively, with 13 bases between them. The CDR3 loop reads CASSREDTATNEKLFF. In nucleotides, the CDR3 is TGTGCCAGCAGCCGGGAGGACACAGCAACTAATGAAAAACTGTTTTTT.

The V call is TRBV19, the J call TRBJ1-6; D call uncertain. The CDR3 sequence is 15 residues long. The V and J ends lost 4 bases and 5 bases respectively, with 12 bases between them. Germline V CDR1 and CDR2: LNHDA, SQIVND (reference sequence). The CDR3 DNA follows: TGTGCCAGTAGTAATACCGGGATGAATAATTCACCCCTCCACTTT. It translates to CASSNTGMNNSPLHF.